Given below is one TCR beta chain in context. The antigen is unknown. Other DNA sequences in the sample encode the same CDR3. Sorting of CD4+ naive, central memory, regulatory and stem cell-like memory cells was performed via CD45RO/CCR7/CD25/CD127/CD95/CD27. Investigators reverse transcribed all isolated RNA, so they sequenced expressed TCRB transcripts. Sequenced by immunoSEQ multiplex PCR; TCRdb stores in-frame clones only, minus some. Of 150,000 to 170,000 clones listed, 10% were seen once; the top ten hold 0.4% to 0.55%. The sample originates from a study of beta chain features in type 1 diabetes. Points from the study as a whole: VDJ junctions from type 1 diabetes patients carried fewer insertions and larger deletions. Moderately but significantly shorter TCRB CDR3s were found in Type 1 diabetes patients in all four CD4+ subsets. The similarity of naive, central memory and Treg TCRB repertoires appeared greater among patients than among healthy donors.

Looked up from germline, CDR1 is MDHEN and CDR2 is SYDVKM. The CDR3 runs 14 residues. Trimming removed 8 bases from V and 4 bases from J, with 18 bases in between. V gene TRBV28 combines with J gene TRBJ2-7, with a possible D match to TRBD2 (6 bases). The source of this sequence is a man aged 25-45 years with type 1 diabetes. Material: central memory CD4+ T cells from blood. CDR3: CASSLGGQGYEQYF. CDR3 DNA sequence: TGTGCCAGCTCCCTGGGGGGTCAGGGTTACGAGCAGTACTTC. Complete variable domain (other parts from reference TRBV28 and TRBJ2-7): DVKVTQSSRYLVKRTGEKVFLECVQDMDHENMFWYRQDPGLGLRLIYFSYDVKMKEKGDIPEGYSVSREKKERFSLILESASTNQTSMYLCASSLGGQGYEQYFGPGTRLTVT.